This is a list of T cell receptor beta chains from one sample in a study of cytomegalovirus exposure and HLA in healthy donors. The table came from immunoSEQ multiplex PCR; TCRdb's copy has only in-frame clones and leaves some out. Of around 91,000 clones in the sample, under 75% were seen once. Material for sequencing was PBMCs. All receptors come from a human donor in good health. Each CDR3 is given with its conserved first and last residue. Each record gives: CDR3 length, D gene, J gene, clone size, V gene, CDR3 DNA, CDR3 protein. A D gene is named only where the DNA matches it firmly. Only part of the rows carry a size: once, few, many, or a class if the clone is expanded.

12 NA TRBJ1-4 NA TRBV30 TGTGCCTGGAGGGAACAGGCGATGGAACTGTTTTTT CAWREQAMELFF
15 TRBD1 TRBJ2-5 NA TRBV5-1 TGCGCCAGCAGCTTGTCATGGACAGGGGGCGAGACCCAGTACTTC CASSLSWTGGETQYF
17 NA TRBJ1-2 NA TRBV4-1 TGCGCCAGCAGCCAAGAGTTACGAACAGGTCCTAACTATGGCTACACCTTC CASSQELRTGPNYGYTF
13 NA TRBJ2-2 NA TRBV5-5 TGTGCCAGCAGCTTCGGGGGCACCGGGGAGCTGTTTTTT CASSFGGTGELFF
15 NA TRBJ2-4 few TRBV2 TGTGCCAGCTCCCGTCTCGGGCGGGGGCAAAGCATTCAGTACTTC CASSRLGRGQSIQYF
13 NA TRBJ2-7 NA TRBV7-2 TGTGCCAGCAGCTTAGCGCGAACGGAACAGCCCTACTTC CASSLARTEQPYF
14 TRBD1 TRBJ2-2 NA TRBV2 TGTGCCAGCGTTGGGACAGGGAGAACCGGGGAGCTGTTTTTT CASVGTGRTGELFF
13 TRBD1 TRBJ1-2 NA TRBV29-1 TGCAGCGTCTACGGACAGGGTGACTATGGCTACACCTTC CSVYGQGDYGYTF
14 TRBD1 TRBJ1-4 NA TRBV18 TGTGCCAGCTCACCCAGACAGGGAAATGAAAAACTGTTTTTT CASSPRQGNEKLFF
16 TRBD2 TRBJ2-1 NA TRBV11-3 TGTGCCAGCAGCCTCGGGGGGAGGCCCTCCTACAATGAGCAGTTCTTC CASSLGGRPSYNEQFF
15 NA TRBJ2-3 few TRBV5-1 TGCGCCAGCAGCTTGTATGGGCAGGGCACAGATACGCAGTATTTT CASSLYGQGTDTQYF
16 NA TRBJ2-7 NA TRBV6-5 TGTGCCAGCAGTTACCACGCAGGGGCAAGCTCCTACGAGCAGTACTTC CASSYHAGASSYEQYF
13 NA TRBJ1-1 NA TRBV29-1 TGCAGCGTTGAATGGGGGGTGAACACTGAAGCTTTCTTT CSVEWGVNTEAFF
15 TRBD1 TRBJ1-1 few TRBV7-8 TGTGCCAGCAGCGTAGTGAGACAGGGGAACACTGAAGCTTTCTTT CASSVVRQGNTEAFF
16 NA TRBJ2-5 NA TRBV5-1 TGCGCCAGCAGCTTGGGAGGACTCGGTATTCGGGAGACCCAGTACTTC CASSLGGLGIRETQYF
16 NA TRBJ2-2 NA TRBV18 TGTGCCAGCTCAAACCTGAGACCAGCGGGCACCGGGGAGCTGTTTTTT CASSNLRPAGTGELFF
15 NA TRBJ1-1 few TRBV4-2 TGTGCCAGCAGCCATCTCGGGGGGAGGAACACTGAAGCTTTCTTT CASSHLGGRNTEAFF
15 TRBD2 TRBJ2-5 NA TRBV7-2 TGTGCCAGCAGCCGGGGGGGGCGAGGCTACGAGACCCAGTACTTC CASSRGGRGYETQYF
13 NA TRBJ2-7 NA TRBV6-6 TGTGCCAGCAGTCCCGGACTAAGGAACGAGCAGTACTTC CASSPGLRNEQYF
16 NA TRBJ1-6 once TRBV25-1 TGTGCCAGCAGTGAATCCGTCGGGACAAAGGATTCACCCCTCCACTTT CASSESVGTKDSPLHF
13 NA TRBJ1-2 NA TRBV6-1 TGTGCCAGCAGTGAATCCCAGGGAGGAGGCTACACCTTC CASSESQGGGYTF
15 NA TRBJ1-6 NA TRBV5-1 TGCGCCAGCAGCGGGGACACCCCCTATAATTCACCCCTCCACTTT CASSGDTPYNSPLHF
13 NA TRBJ1-1 NA TRBV6-1 TGTGCCAGCCCAGGGATTCTGAACACTGAAGCTTTCTTT CASPGILNTEAFF